This T cell receptor (beta chain) was recovered during a study of T cell responses to AZD1222 COVID-19 vaccine. General study points: Clonal diversity may have been underestimated, and the donors were mostly white British, with more females than males. Only after the peak T cell response were repertoires sampled. Seropositive AZD1222 recipients at baseline numbered only 5 to 7.

A remark on this clone: Its specificity is unknown.

Produced via immunoSEQ multiplex PCR; TCRdb's table is partial and in-frame only. The table has some 99,000 clones, about 88% seen once. The length of the CDR3 is 14 residues. The J segment lost 6 bases and the V segment lost 5 bases, leaving 5 bases of the junction unmatched. The germline CDR1 and CDR2 sequences are SGHDT and YYEEEE. V is TRBV5-6 and J is TRBJ2-7, with 13 positions matching TRBD2. This receptor was taken from an adult in good health. Sequences were derived from peripheral blood, sampled on day 0 of AZD1222 vaccination. The CDR3 nucleotides are TGTGCCAGCAGTTTCGGACTAGCGGGGGTCGAGCAGTACTTC. It translates to CASSFGLAGVEQYF. Full variable domain (rest looked up from reference TRBV5-6 and TRBJ2-7): DAGVTQSPTHLIKTRGQQVTLRCSPKSGHDTVSWYQQALGQGPQFIFQYYEEEERQRGNFPDRFSGHQFPNYSSELNVNALLLGDSALYLCASSFGLAGVEQYFGPGTRLTVT.